These 24 T cell receptor beta chains were sequenced from one sample in a study of response to subunit inactivated influenza vaccine. Using its own MiXCR run on the RT-PCR reads, TCRdb lists one record per CDR3 protein. The sample records 500,000 to 600,000 distinct CDR3 sequences, around 8% being singletons. The sequencing used PBMCs from blood, collected 23 months after vaccination. These receptors were taken from a man aged 50 to 75 who received an inactivated influenza vaccine.

This clonotype showed up many times. The chain uses TRBV20-1 and TRBJ1-1; 7 bases fit TRBD1. From germline, CDR1 is DFQATT and CDR2 SNEGSKA (reference sequence). The CDR3 runs to 12 residues. V dropped 3 bases and J dropped 8; count of bases not matched to a gene: 6. DNA of the CDR3: TGCAGTGCTAGTTTGGAGGGGGCCGAAGCTTTCTTT. This gives the protein CSASLEGAEAFF.

This clonotype was recorded a few times. This chain uses TRBV27 with TRBJ2-1; weak D call: TRBD2 (7 bases). V lost 1 base and J lost 12, with 22 bases in between. The CDR3 has 16 amino acids. Germline V gene sequence: CDR1 MNHEY, CDR2 SMNVEV (reference sequence). The CDR3 DNA follows: TGTGCCAGCAGTTTATGGGGGAGGGGGGACCAGGACCGGCAGTTCTTC. The encoded protein is CASSLWGRGDQDRQFF.

This clonotype was picked up a small number of times. The V gene is TRBV20-1, the J gene TRBJ2-1; the D call may be TRBD1 or TRBD2 (6 bases each). CDR1 and CDR2 from the germline V gene are DFQATT and SNEGSKA (reference sequence). The CDR3 is made up of 13 amino acids. V gave up 3 bases and J gave up 6 bases, with 12 bases separating them. CDR3 sequence reads: CSASRGTFNEQFF. The CDR3 DNA reads as TGCAGTGCTAGTAGGGGGACTTTCAATGAGCAGTTCTTC.

This chain links TRBV6-2 or TRBV6-3 with TRBJ2-7; 10 bases fit TRBD2. This CDR3 contains 15 residues. Germline V lookup: CDR1 MNHEY, CDR2 SVGEGT. V lost 6 bases and J lost 3; bases outside the gene matches: 8. The CDR3 DNA follows: TGTGCCAGCAGCTTACTAGCGGGGCGGATCTACGAGCAGTACTTC. Translation: CASSLLAGRIYEQYF.

This clonotype was detected ten times or more. The chain links TRBV10-1 to TRBJ2-1; no clear D. The germline V gene has CDR1 WNHNN and CDR2 SYGVQD (reference sequence). There are 13 residues in the CDR3. V lost 0 bases and J lost 3, with 3 bases in between. The CDR3 nucleotides read TGCGCCAGCAGTGAGTCGGGCTACAATGAGCAGTTCTTC. Translation: CASSESGYNEQFF.

This clonotype was seen a handful of times. This chain links TRBV19 with TRBJ1-1; D is unresolved. The V gene's germline CDR1 is LNHDA and CDR2 SQIVND (reference sequence). The CDR3 contains 14 residues. With 5 bases removed from V and 10 bases from J, the gap between germline ends came to 20 bases. The CDR3 nucleotides are TGTGCCAGTAGTGGTGAGGCAGTAACTCGTCGAGCTTTCTTT. The encoded protein is CASSGEAVTRRAFF. The entire variable domain, with the rest obtained from reference TRBV19 and TRBJ1-1, is as follows: DGGITQSPKYLFRKEGQNVTLSCEQNLNHDAMYWYRQDPGQGLRLIYYSQIVNDFQKGDIAEGYSVSREKKESFPLTVTSAQKNPTAFYLCASSGEAVTRRAFFGQGTRLTVV.

Only a few counts were recorded for this clonotype. V is TRBV5-1 and J is TRBJ2-3; 11 nucleotides agree with TRBD2. V was pared by 5 bases and J by 2 bases, with 4 bases of the junction left unmatched. Germline V gene data show CDR1 as SGHRS and CDR2 as YFSETQ. The CDR3 has 15 amino acids. Here the CDR3 reads CASRGTSGYTDTQYF. CDR3 nucleotides: TGCGCCAGCAGGGGGACTAGCGGTTACACAGATACGCAGTATTTT.

The chain joins TRBV20-1 to TRBJ2-1, with 9 bases lining up with TRBD2. Trimming took 5 bases from V and 8 from J; bases not matched to a gene: 13. This CDR3 region has 15 residues. Germline lookup yields CDR1 DFQATT and CDR2 SNEGSKA (reference sequence). In DNA, the CDR3 is TGCAGTGCTTCCAATTTAGCGGGAGCTAACCATGAGCAGTTCTTC. Translated: CSASNLAGANHEQFF.

The chain couples TRBV10-3 to TRBJ2-3; D is unresolved. This CDR3 is built from 14 residues. The germline V gene has CDR1 ENHRY and CDR2 SYGVKD. With 4 bases removed from V and 1 base from J, the gap between germline ends came to 9 bases. Here the CDR3 reads CAISVSDGTDTQYF. CDR3 DNA sequence: TGTGCCATCAGTGTCAGCGACGGCACAGATACGCAGTATTTT.

The sample holds many counts of this clonotype. The CDR3, as DNA: TGTGCCAGCAGCCAGGGTTATGCGTCCTACAATGAGCAGTTCTTC. It encodes CASSQGYASYNEQFF. The chain employs TRBV3-1 and TRBJ2-1; no firm D call. This CDR3 spans 15 amino acids. Germline V gives CDR1 LGHDT, CDR2 YNNKEL (reference sequence). The V end was cut by 3 bases, the J end by 1 base, with 10 bases between.

This clonotype was found a few times. The chain links TRBV20-1 to TRBJ1-1, with 7 bases fitting TRBD1. V dropped 6 bases and J dropped 6; count of bases not matched to a gene: 4. The germline gives CDR1 DFQATT, CDR2 SNEGSKA (reference sequence). This CDR3 is 11 amino acids long. CDR3 sequence (DNA): TGCAGTGCCCGGACAGGAGCTGAAGCTTTCTTT. It specifies CSARTGAEAFF.

There are many counts of this clonotype. The chain carries TRBV28 and TRBJ1-6; 9 bases are shared with TRBD1. The germline V gene encodes CDR1 MDHEN and CDR2 SYDVKM. Germline trimming cut 6 bases from V and 4 bases from J; bases unmatched to any gene: 19. This CDR3 comprises 20 residues. Written as DNA, the CDR3 is TGTGCCAGCAGCCCGGACCGGGACAGGGAAGCTCGATTGTATAATTCACCCCTCCACTTT. It translates to CASSPDRDREARLYNSPLHF.

Only a few counts were recorded for this clonotype. A read error may produce the germline difference seen at one junction end. The gene calls are TRBV10-1 and TRBJ1-1; the match to TRBD1 covers 8 bases. This CDR3 has 13 residues. Germline-derived CDR1 and CDR2 are WNHNN and SYGVQD (reference sequence). DNA for the CDR3: TGCACCAGCAGTTTAACAGGGGGTACTGAAGCTTTCTTT. This translates into CTSSLTGGTEAFF.

This clonotype was counted a few times. V gene TRBV5-1 combines with J gene TRBJ1-1; D not resolved. The CDR3 sequence is 14 residues long. V was trimmed by 0 bases and J by 5 bases, leaving 11 bases between them. Germline V gene data show CDR1 as SGHRS and CDR2 as YFSETQ. The CDR3 nucleotides read TGCGCCAGCAGCTTGGGGCAGGTTAAAACTGAAGCTTTCTTT. This gives the protein CASSLGQVKTEAFF.

This chain uses TRBV20-1 with TRBJ1-5; D might be TRBD1 (6 bases). V dropped 3 bases and J dropped 6 bases, with 18 bases sitting between them. Germline V lookup: CDR1 DFQATT, CDR2 SNEGSKA (reference sequence). The CDR3 is made up of 15 amino acids. In nucleotides, the CDR3 is TGCAGTGCTAGCCCGCGTGGGGGGCTGGGTCAGCCCCAGCATTTT. Its translation: CSASPRGGLGQPQHF.

The genes are TRBV15 and TRBJ1-1; D might be TRBD1 (5 bases). Germline CDR1 LNHNV, CDR2 YYDKDF (reference sequence). The V and J ends lost 3 bases and 1 base respectively, with 21 bases between them. This CDR3 region has 18 residues. DNA for the CDR3: TGTGCCACCAGCAGTCATATCAACTCGGGACTGAAGAACACTGAAGCTTTCTTT. It yields the protein CATSSHINSGLKNTEAFF.

This clonotype came up many times. V and J are TRBV18 and TRBJ2-6, with TRBD1 as a possible D gene (5 bases). With 0 bases removed from V and 2 bases from J, the gap between germline ends came to 8 bases. The CDR3 contains 16 residues. The germline V gene encodes CDR1 KGHSH and CDR2 LQKENI. CDR3 nucleotides: TGTGCCAGCTCACCACCTCCAGGGCCTGGGGCCAACGTCCTGACTTTC. Translation gives CASSPPPGPGANVLTF.

This clonotype showed up many times. This sequence joins TRBV12-3 or TRBV12-4 and TRBJ2-2; TRBD1 might be the D (7 bases). Trimming shortened V by 5 bases and J by 6 bases, and 10 bases separated the two germline ends. The CDR3 has 13 residues. CDR3 loop: CASSPRGAGELFF. The CDR3 DNA reads as TGTGCCAGCAGTCCCAGGGGGGCCGGGGAGCTGTTTTTT.

This clonotype has ten or more counts. The rearrangement links TRBV20-1 to TRBJ1-4, with D hard to call. Trimming cost V 2 bases and J 8 bases, with 12 bases left between them. Germline V gene data show CDR1 as DFQATT and CDR2 as SNEGSKA (reference sequence). This CDR3 has 13 residues. CDR3 in DNA: TGCAGTGCTAGACGATCCTCCAAGGAAAAACTGTTTTTT. This codes for CSARRSSKEKLFF.

V is TRBV11-2 and J is TRBJ2-2, with TRBD2 matching over 15 bases. The CDR3 loop spans 18 amino acids. Germline V gene data show CDR1 as SGHAT and CDR2 as FQNNGV. V was pared by 5 bases and J by 4 bases, with 8 bases of the junction left unmatched. The CDR3 reads CASSRTSGRAPGTGELFF. The DNA for the CDR3 is TGTGCCAGCAGCCGGACTAGCGGGAGGGCCCCGGGCACCGGGGAGCTGTTTTTT. Supplemented by reference TRBV11-2 and TRBJ2-2, the full variable domain reads EAGVAQSPRYKIIEKRQSVAFWCNPISGHATLYWYQQILGQGPKLLIQFQNNGVVDDSQLPKDRFSAERLKGVDSTLKIQPAKLEDSAVYLCASSRTSGRAPGTGELFFGEGSRLTVL.

The chain joins TRBV5-1 to TRBJ2-1; D might be TRBD2 (6 bases). The CDR3 runs to 15 residues. The ends were cut back, 4 bases at V and 0 bases at J, with 11 bases in the middle. Germline CDR1 is SGHRS and CDR2 is YFSETQ. CDR3 residues: CASSVAVSSYNEQFF. In DNA form, the CDR3 reads TGCGCCAGCAGCGTAGCGGTAAGCTCCTACAATGAGCAGTTCTTC. Supplemented by reference TRBV5-1 and TRBJ2-1, the full variable domain reads KAGVTQTPRYLIKTRGQQVTLSCSPISGHRSVSWYQQTPGQGLQFLFEYFSETQRNKGNFPGRFSGRQFSNSRSEMNVSTLELGDSALYLCASSVAVSSYNEQFFGPGTRLTVL.

This clonotype occurred many times. The chain is built from TRBV7-2 and TRBJ1-1; D perhaps matches TRBD1 (5 bases). The V and J ends lost 1 base and 4 bases respectively, with 13 bases between them. The CDR3 spans 15 residues. Germline CDR1 and CDR2: SGHTA and FQGNSA. The CDR3 DNA follows: TGTGCCAGCAGCTTAGAGCGGGGCCTGGGCACTGAAGCTTTCTTT. It specifies CASSLERGLGTEAFF.

Many counts were recorded for this clonotype. V is TRBV6-5 and J is TRBJ2-7; D call uncertain. The CDR3 totals 16 residues. Trimming took off 0 bases at V and 0 bases at J, with 12 bases between the two ends. Germline CDR1 MNHEY, CDR2 SVGAGI. The CDR3 DNA reads TGTGCCAGCAGTTACTCGATTCACCTCTACTCCTACGAGCAGTACTTC. Its translation is CASSYSIHLYSYEQYF.

The chain couples TRBV29-1 to TRBJ1-2; TRBD1 matches at 9 bases. After removal of 1 base from V and 7 bases from J, the junction contained 19 bases not matched to a gene. This CDR3 contains 18 residues. CDR1 and CDR2 (germline): SQVTM, ANQGSEA. CDR3 coding DNA: TGCAGCGTTGAAGTCCCGACGACTGCCTGTGGGACAGGGTGTGGCTACACCTTC. Protein: CSVEVPTTACGTGCGYTF. Variable domain in full (rest from reference TRBV29-1 and TRBJ1-2): SAVISQKPSRDICQRGTSLTIQCQVDSQVTMMFWYRQQPGQSLTLIATANQGSEATYESGFVIDKFPISRPNLTFSTLTVSNMSPEDSSIYLCSVEVPTTACGTGCGYTFGSGTRLTVV.